This T cell receptor beta chain was recorded in a study of blood T cell repertoires in COVID-19 (dated by TCRdb to 2018 to 2020). For the study in its entirety: Samples from collaborators originated in the United States, Italy and Spain and spanned both the acute and convalescent phases of COVID-19. The sample metadata nearly always contained a de-identified subject ID, COVID-19 status, age in years and sex. The repertoires were made available in a free public database intended to serve as a resource for research on the immune response to SARS-CoV-2. Where HLA class I and class II types were available, the types were taken from metadata supplied by the sample provider, not from assay-based typing. Subjects who had been exposed to COVID-19, were actively infected with it, or had recovered from it provided the deeply sampled blood TCRbeta repertoires that made up the dataset. Samples came from the ongoing ImmuneRACE study (first 160 participants) plus 1,254 subjects from 6 global collaborators. The material from the prospective study consisted of cDNA or gDNA derived from T cells, B-cell-depleted T cells, or PBMCs. Broader findings and caveats from the paper: The quantity of clinical and demographic metadata differed by source and by participant and was supplied without curation.

Concerning this clone itself: Which antigen it targets is not known. No base quality values were provided; no much bigger clone lies one nucleotide off.

Collaborating institutions collected whole blood in K2EDTA tubes following their own protocols. For TCRbeta analysis, collaborators shipped samples in one of three forms: frozen whole blood, isolated PBMCs, or DNA extracted from either of those sample types. The CDR1 and CDR2 encoded by the germline V gene (reference sequence) are LGHDT and YNNKEL. CDR3 length: 15 amino acids, cysteine to phenylalanine. This entry keeps only the CDR3 DNA: 45 bases, framed from base 1. Trimming at the junction amounts to 0 bases on V and 3 bases on J, and the germline ends lie 11 bases apart. TCRbeta CDR3 regions were amplified from genomic DNA using the immunoSEQ Assay, a bias-controlled multiplex PCR. In the original analysis: The number of nucleated cells in each sample was estimated by amplification of reference gene primers within the assay. Sequence reads were collapsed and filtered to measure the absolute abundance of every unique TCRbeta CDR3 rearrangement. For each sample, productive Simpson clonality was calculated as the square root of Simpson's diversity index over productive rearrangements. TCRdb took over this immuneACCESS table, retaining in-frame rearrangements with V and J assigned. Such tables are incomplete; in checked studies, under half of the missing clones stem from an unresolved V gene, and the remainder is unexplained. The V and J calls and clone size were taken over from that table, and D and trimming were inferred from the DNA. Across this sample there are 150,000 to 200,000 clones, with 87% seen only once. 20% to 25% of the sample comes from the top ten.

Sequencing used peripheral blood. The sequence derives from a man between 60 and 70 years old with active or convalescent COVID-19. The rearranged segments are TRBV3-1 (or the pseudogene TRBV3-2) and TRBJ1-2; the D gene lacks a confident call. The CDR3 in this case is CASSQDWRADYGYTF. The sequenced DNA: TGTGCCAGCAGCCAAGACTGGCGGGCGGACTATGGCTACACCTTC.